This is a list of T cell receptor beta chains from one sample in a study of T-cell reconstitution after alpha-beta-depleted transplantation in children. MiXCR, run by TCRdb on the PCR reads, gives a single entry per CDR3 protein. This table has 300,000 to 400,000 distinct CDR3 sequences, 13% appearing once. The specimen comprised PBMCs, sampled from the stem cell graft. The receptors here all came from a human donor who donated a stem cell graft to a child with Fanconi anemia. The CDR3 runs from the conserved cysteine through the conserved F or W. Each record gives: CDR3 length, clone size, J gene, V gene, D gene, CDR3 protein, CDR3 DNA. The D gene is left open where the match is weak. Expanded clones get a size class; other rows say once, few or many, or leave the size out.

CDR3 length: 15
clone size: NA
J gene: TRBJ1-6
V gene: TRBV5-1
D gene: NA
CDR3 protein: CASSSLGRQGSPLHF
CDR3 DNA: TGCGCCAGCAGCTCCCTCGGGAGGCAAGGCTCACCCCTCCACTTT

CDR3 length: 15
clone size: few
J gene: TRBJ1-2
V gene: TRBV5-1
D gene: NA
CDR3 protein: CASSDGNTTPYGYTF
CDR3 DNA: TGCGCCAGCAGCGACGGGAACACCACCCCATATGGCTACACCTTC

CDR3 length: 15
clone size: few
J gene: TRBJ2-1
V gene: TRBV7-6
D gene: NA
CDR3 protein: CASSSSTGTWDEQFF
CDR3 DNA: TGTGCCAGCAGTTCTTCAACCGGGACATGGGATGAGCAGTTCTTC

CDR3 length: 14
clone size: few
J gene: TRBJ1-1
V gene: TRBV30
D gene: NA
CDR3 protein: CAWSVLRGSTEAFF
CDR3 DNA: TGTGCCTGGAGTGTACTAAGGGGCAGCACTGAAGCTTTCTTT

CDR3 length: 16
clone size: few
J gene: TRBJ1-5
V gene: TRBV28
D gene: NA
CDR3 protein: CASNLRAGRPRQPQHF
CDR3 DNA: TGTGCCAGCAACTTGCGAGCAGGCCGCCCACGACAGCCCCAGCATTTT

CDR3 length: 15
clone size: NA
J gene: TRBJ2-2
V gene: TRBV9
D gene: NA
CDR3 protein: CASSGQGGDTGELFF
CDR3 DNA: TGTGCCAGCAGCGGACAGGGAGGGGACACCGGGGAGCTGTTTTTT

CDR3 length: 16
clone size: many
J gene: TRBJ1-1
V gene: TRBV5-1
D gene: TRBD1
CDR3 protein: CASSTIGQGAVTEAFF
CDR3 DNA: TGCGCCAGCAGCACCATAGGACAGGGGGCGGTCACTGAAGCTTTCTTT

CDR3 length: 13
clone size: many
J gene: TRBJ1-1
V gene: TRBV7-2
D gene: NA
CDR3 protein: CASGIVRNTEAFF
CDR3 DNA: TGTGCCAGCGGTATTGTTCGTAACACTGAAGCTTTCTTT

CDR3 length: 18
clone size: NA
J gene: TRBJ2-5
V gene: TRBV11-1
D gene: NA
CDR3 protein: CASSLSPPGVRGGETQYF
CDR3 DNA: TGTGCCAGCAGCTTAAGTCCCCCTGGTGTCAGGGGAGGGGAGACCCAGTACTTC

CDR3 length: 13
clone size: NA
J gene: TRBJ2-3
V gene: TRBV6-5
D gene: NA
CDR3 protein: CASSNDQPFPQYF
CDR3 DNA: TGTGCCAGCAGTAACGACCAGCCCTTCCCGCAGTATTTT

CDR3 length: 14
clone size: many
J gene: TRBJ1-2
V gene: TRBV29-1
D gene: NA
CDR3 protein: CSVGARYGDYGYTF
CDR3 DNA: TGCAGCGTGGGGGCACGGTACGGTGACTATGGCTACACCTTC

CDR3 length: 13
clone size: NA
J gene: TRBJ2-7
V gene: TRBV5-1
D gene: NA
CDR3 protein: CASSLVYTNEQYF
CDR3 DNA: TGCGCCAGCAGCTTGGTCTACACAAACGAGCAGTACTTC

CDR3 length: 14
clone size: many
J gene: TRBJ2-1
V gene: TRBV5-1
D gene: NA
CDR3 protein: CASRGAGPYNEQFF
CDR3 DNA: TGCGCCAGCAGAGGGGCAGGTCCCTACAATGAGCAGTTCTTC

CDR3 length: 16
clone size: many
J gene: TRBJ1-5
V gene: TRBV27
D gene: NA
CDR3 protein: CASSPLPQGLDQPQHF
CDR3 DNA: TGTGCCAGCAGTCCCCTCCCTCAGGGGTTAGATCAGCCCCAGCATTTT

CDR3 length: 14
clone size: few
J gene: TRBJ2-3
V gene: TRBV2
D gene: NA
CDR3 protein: CASSVRGGTDTQYF
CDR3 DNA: TGTGCCAGCAGCGTCAGGGGAGGGACAGATACGCAGTATTTT